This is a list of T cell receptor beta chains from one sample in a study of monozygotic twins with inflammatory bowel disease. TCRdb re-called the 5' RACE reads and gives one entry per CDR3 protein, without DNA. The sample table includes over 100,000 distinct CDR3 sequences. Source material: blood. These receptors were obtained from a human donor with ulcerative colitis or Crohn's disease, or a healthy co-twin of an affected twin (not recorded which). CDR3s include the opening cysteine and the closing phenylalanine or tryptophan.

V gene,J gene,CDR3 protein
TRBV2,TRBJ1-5,CASRALNSHQPQHF
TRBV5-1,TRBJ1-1,CASSRGGDPIREAFF
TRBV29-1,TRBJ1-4,CSVQGAVGEKLFF
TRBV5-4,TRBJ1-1,CASSGGINTEAFF
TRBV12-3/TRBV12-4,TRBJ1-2,CASSLMVTGGHGYGYTF
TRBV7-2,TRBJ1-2,CASSRTGNMGYTF
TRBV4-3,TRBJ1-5,CASSQDLGQGNQPQHF
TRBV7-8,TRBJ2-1,CASTLYDEQFF
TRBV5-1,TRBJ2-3,CASSFGTSEADTQYF
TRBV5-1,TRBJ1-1,CASSLGAGAAEAFF